This TCR beta chain was obtained from a study of cytomegalovirus exposure and HLA in healthy donors. Study-wide results and limits: For most TCR sequences rarity was the rule, although some public TCRs occurred in many donors. Later work found that TCR association rates differed between HLA loci; DRB1 had the most and HLA-C the fewest.

Trimming took off 1 base at V and 7 bases at J, with 10 bases between the two ends. This CDR3 contains 13 residues. Germline V gene lookup returns CDR1 SEHNR and CDR2 FQNEAQ (reference sequence). PCR amplification relied on 60 Vbeta primers (plus 13 Jbeta primers). Method: immunoSEQ multiplex PCR; TCRdb's copy keeps in-frame clones and lacks some. The table has some 140,000 clones, around 73% seen once; the top ten hold under 1.5%. Remarks on this clone: The antigen is not known.

The gene calls are TRBV7-9 and TRBJ1-2; no reliable D call. The clonotype originates from a man aged 50 to 60 in good health and CMV-seronegative. Sequencing was performed on PBMCs. CDR3 sequence: CASSLDSTLGYTF. As DNA, the CDR3 is TGTGCCAGCAGCTTAGACAGTACTCTTGGCTACACCTTC.